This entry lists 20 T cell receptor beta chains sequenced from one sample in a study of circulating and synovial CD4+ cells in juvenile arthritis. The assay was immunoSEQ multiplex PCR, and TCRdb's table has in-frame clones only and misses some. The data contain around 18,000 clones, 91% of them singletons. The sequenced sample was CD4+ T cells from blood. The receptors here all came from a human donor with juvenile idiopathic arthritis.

For the CDR3, the DNA is TGTGCCAGCTCACCTTCCGGGACTAGCGGGAGGTGGGGAGCCAAAAACATTCAGTACTTC. Its translation: CASSPSGTSGRWGAKNIQYF. The rearrangement links TRBV18 to TRBJ2-4, with 15 nucleotides matching TRBD2. V trimming: 3 bases; J trimming: 0 bases; junction bases outside the gene matches: 9. The CDR3 extends over 20 amino acids. Germline V gene lookup returns CDR1 KGHSH and CDR2 LQKENI.

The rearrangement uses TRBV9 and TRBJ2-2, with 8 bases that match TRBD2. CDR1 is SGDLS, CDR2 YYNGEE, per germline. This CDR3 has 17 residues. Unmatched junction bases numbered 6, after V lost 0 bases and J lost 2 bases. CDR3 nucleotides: TGTGCCAGCAGCGTAGATGTCAGCGGGAGAAACACCGGGGAGCTGTTTTTT. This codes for CASSVDVSGRNTGELFF.

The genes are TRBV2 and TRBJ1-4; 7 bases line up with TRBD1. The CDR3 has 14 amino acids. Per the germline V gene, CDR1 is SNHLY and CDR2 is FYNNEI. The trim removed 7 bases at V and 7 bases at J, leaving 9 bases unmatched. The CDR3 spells CASIMGPGGEKLFF. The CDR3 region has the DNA TGTGCCAGCATCATGGGGCCAGGGGGTGAAAAACTGTTTTTT.

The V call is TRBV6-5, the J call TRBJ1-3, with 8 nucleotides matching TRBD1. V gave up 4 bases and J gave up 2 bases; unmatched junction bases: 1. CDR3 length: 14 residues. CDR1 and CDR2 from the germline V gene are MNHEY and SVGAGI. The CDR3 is CASSWTGTGNTIYF. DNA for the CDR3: TGTGCCAGCAGTTGGACAGGGACTGGAAACACCATATATTTT.

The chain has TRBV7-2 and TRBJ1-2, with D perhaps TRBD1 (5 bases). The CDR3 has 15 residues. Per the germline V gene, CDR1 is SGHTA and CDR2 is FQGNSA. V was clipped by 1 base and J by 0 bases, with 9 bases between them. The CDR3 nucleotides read TGTGCCAGCAGCTTAGGGACAAGGGCTAACTATGGCTACACCTTC. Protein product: CASSLGTRANYGYTF.

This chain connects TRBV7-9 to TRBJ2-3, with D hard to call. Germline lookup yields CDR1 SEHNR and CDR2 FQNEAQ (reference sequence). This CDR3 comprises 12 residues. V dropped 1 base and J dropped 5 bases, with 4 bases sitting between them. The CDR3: CASSLDIDTQYF. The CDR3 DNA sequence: TGTGCCAGCAGCTTAGATATAGATACGCAGTATTTT.

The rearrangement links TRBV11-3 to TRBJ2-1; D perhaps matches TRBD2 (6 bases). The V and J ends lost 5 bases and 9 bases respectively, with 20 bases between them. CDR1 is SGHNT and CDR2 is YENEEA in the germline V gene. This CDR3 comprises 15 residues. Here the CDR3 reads CASSPAAGRASEQFF. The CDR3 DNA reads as TGTGCCAGCAGCCCAGCGGCGGGAAGGGCGAGTGAGCAGTTCTTC.

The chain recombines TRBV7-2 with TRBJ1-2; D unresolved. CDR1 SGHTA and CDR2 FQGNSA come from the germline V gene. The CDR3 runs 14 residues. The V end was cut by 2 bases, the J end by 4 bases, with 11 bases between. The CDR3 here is CASSLSQLIYGYTF. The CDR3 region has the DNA TGTGCCAGCAGCTTATCACAGCTAATCTATGGCTACACCTTC.

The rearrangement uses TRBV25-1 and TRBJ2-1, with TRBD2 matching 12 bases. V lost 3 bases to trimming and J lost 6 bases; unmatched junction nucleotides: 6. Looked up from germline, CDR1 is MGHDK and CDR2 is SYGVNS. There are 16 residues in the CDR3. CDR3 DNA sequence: TGTGCCAGCAGTGACATGACTAGCGGGAGACTCAATGAGCAGTTCTTC. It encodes CASSDMTSGRLNEQFF.

The CDR3 spells CASSLDRGSDGYTF. CDR3 coding DNA: TGCGCCAGCAGCTTGGACAGGGGATCGGATGGCTACACCTTC. V is TRBV5-1 and J is TRBJ1-2, with 7 bases fitting TRBD1. Germline assignment: CDR1 SGHRS and CDR2 YFSETQ. CDR3 length equals 14 residues. V shed 0 bases and J 6 bases; nucleotides not matched to a gene: 5. The whole variable domain, filled in from reference TRBV5-1 and TRBJ1-2, reads KAGVTQTPRYLIKTRGQQVTLSCSPISGHRSVSWYQQTPGQGLQFLFEYFSETQRNKGNFPGRFSGRQFSNSRSEMNVSTLELGDSALYLCASSLDRGSDGYTFGSGTRLTVV.

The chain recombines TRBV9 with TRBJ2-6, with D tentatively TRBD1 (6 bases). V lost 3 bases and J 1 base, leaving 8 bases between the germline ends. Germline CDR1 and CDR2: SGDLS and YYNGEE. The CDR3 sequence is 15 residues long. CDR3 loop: CASSGTGSGANVLTF. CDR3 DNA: TGTGCCAGCAGCGGTACAGGGTCTGGGGCCAACGTCCTGACTTTC.

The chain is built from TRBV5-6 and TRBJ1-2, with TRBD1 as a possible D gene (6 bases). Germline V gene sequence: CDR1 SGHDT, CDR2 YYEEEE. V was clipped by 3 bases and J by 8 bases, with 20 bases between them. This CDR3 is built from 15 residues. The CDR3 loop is CASSSASQGREGYTF. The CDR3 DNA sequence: TGTGCCAGCAGCTCCGCCTCACAGGGAAGGGAGGGCTACACCTTC.

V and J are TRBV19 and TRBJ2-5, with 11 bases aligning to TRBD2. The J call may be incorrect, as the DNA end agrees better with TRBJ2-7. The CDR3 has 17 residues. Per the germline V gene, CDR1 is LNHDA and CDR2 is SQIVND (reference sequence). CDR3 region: CASSIVSSGRRKYEQYF. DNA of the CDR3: TGTGCCAGTAGTATTGTCTCTAGCGGGAGGAGGAAGTACGAGCAGTACTTC.

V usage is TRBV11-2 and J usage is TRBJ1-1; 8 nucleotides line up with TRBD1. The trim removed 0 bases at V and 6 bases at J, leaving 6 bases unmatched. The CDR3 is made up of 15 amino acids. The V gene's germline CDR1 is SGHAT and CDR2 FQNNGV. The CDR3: CASSLEAGGRAEAFF. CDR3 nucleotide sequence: TGTGCCAGCAGCTTAGAGGCAGGGGGCAGAGCTGAAGCTTTCTTT.

CDR3: CASSQDVTGDQPQHF. CDR3 coding DNA: TGTGCCAGCAGCCAAGATGTTACGGGAGATCAGCCCCAGCATTTT. The chain has TRBV4-2 and TRBJ1-5; D uncertain. V lost 0 bases to trimming and J lost 5 bases, with 11 bases between them. The CDR3 spans 15 residues. The germline V gene has CDR1 LGHNA and CDR2 YNFKEQ.

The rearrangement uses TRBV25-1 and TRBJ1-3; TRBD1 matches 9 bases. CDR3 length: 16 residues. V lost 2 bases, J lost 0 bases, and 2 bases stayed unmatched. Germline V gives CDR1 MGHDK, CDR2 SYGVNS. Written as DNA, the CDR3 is TGTGCCAGCAGTGAAGGACAGGGGATCTCTGGAAACACCATATATTTT. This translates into CASSEGQGISGNTIYF.

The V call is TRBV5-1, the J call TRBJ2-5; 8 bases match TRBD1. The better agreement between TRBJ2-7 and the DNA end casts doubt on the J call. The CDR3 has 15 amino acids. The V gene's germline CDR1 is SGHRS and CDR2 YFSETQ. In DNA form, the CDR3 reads TGCGCCAGCAGCTTGGATGGACAGGGAGCCTACGAGCAGTACTTC. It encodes CASSLDGQGAYEQYF.

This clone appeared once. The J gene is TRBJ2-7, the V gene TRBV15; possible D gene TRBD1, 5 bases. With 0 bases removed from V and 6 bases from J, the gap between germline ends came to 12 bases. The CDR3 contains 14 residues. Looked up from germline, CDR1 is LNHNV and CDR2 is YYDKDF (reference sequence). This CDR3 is CATSRDRVTGEQYF. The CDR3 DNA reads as TGTGCCACCAGCAGAGACAGGGTCACCGGCGAGCAGTACTTC.

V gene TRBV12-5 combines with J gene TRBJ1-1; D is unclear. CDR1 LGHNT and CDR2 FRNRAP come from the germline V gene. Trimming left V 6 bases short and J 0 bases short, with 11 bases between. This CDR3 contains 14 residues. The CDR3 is CASGLQEMNTEAFF. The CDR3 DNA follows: TGTGCTAGTGGCCTCCAGGAAATGAACACTGAAGCTTTCTTT.

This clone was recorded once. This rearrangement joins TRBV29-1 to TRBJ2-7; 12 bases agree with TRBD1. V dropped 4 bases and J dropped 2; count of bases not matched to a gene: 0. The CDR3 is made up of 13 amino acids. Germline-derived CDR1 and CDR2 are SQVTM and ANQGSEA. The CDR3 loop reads CSVGDRGPYEQYF. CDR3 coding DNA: TGCAGCGTTGGGGACAGGGGGCCCTACGAGCAGTACTTC.